Here is one T cell receptor (beta chain) with its context. These data originate in a study of T cell changes during pregnancy in multiple sclerosis. Germline V gene data show CDR1 as SGHNT and CDR2 as YYREEE (reference sequence). This CDR3 region has 15 residues. Trimming took off 4 bases at V and 3 bases at J, with 14 bases between the two ends. Some clones are missing from TCRdb's copy, which holds only in-frame ones; the method was immunoSEQ multiplex PCR. The sample lists tens of thousands of clones; about nine tenths were seen once. The specimen was CD4+ T cells from peripheral blood mononuclear cells, collected in the first trimester of pregnancy. The sequence was collected from a female donor with multiple sclerosis, enrolled in a pregnancy study. This sequence joins TRBV5-4 and TRBJ2-1; D perhaps matches TRBD2 (5 bases). CDR3 nucleotides: TGTGCCAGCAGCAGCTCCTTAGCGCGCTACAATGAGCAGTTCTTC. Translated, it gives CASSSSLARYNEQFF.